This entry lists 30 T cell receptor beta chains sequenced from one sample in a study of shared clonotypes between healthy human individuals. The naive CD8 subset, CD45RO-negative cells positively selected for CCR7, excluded terminally differentiated effector memory CD45RA+ cells. Data came from immunoSEQ multiplex PCR; TCRdb stores just in-frame clones and leaves some out. The data hold fewer than 1 million clones, with around 96% observed a single time. Sequencing was performed on naive CD8+ T cells sorted from blood. These TCRs come from a man aged 25 to 40 in good health.

Comments on this clone: Different DNA sequences within this sample yield the same CDR3. J is TRBJ2-7 and V is TRBV4-2; D is uncertain. The CDR3 length is 13 residues. Trimming pared 0 bases from V and 4 bases from J, leaving 7 bases between. The V gene's germline CDR1 is LGHNA and CDR2 YNFKEQ. CDR3 sequence reads: CASSQDLGYEQYF. CDR3 DNA sequence: TGTGCCAGCAGCCAAGATCTCGGGTACGAGCAGTACTTC.

This clone showed up just once. The rearrangement uses TRBV19 and TRBJ1-1, with a weak D call TRBD1 (6 bases). There are 14 residues in the CDR3. Deletions cut 5 bases from V and 5 bases from J, with 15 bases between. Per the germline V gene, CDR1 is LNHDA and CDR2 is SQIVND (reference sequence). CDR3 residues: CASSSLMDRTEAFF. CDR3 sequence (DNA): TGTGCCAGTAGTTCTCTCATGGACAGAACTGAAGCTTTCTTT. Full variable domain (rest looked up from reference TRBV19 and TRBJ1-1): DGGITQSPKYLFRKEGQNVTLSCEQNLNHDAMYWYRQDPGQGLRLIYYSQIVNDFQKGDIAEGYSVSREKKESFPLTVTSAQKNPTAFYLCASSSLMDRTEAFFGQGTRLTVV.

As concerns this clone: At the DNA level, this CDR3 is encoded by other sequences in the same sample as well. CDR3 bases: TGTGCCAGCAGCTTTCCCGGCTACGAGCAGTACTTC. Encoded protein: CASSFPGYEQYF. The chain employs TRBV7-2 and TRBJ2-7; D call uncertain. This CDR3 has 12 residues. Germline V gives CDR1 SGHTA, CDR2 FQGNSA. Trimming removed 3 bases at V and 3 bases at J, with 6 bases between.

Only one count was recorded for this clone. V and J are TRBV2 and TRBJ1-3; D not resolved. CDR1 SNHLY and CDR2 FYNNEI come from the germline V gene. The length of the CDR3 is 16 residues. Trimming pared 1 base from V and 0 bases from J, leaving 10 bases between. CDR3 nucleotide sequence: TGTGCCAGCAGTGAAGGGCATTTTAGCTCTGGAAACACCATATATTTT. It encodes CASSEGHFSSGNTIYF.

The V gene is TRBV10-3, the J gene TRBJ1-1; no clear D. The CDR3 is 12 residues long. V lost 3 bases and J lost 4, with 6 bases in between. CDR1 is ENHRY, CDR2 SYGVKD, per germline. The DNA for the CDR3 is TGTGCCATCAGTGATTCGGGCACTGAAGCTTTCTTT. As protein: CAISDSGTEAFF.

The V gene is TRBV29-1, the J gene TRBJ2-1; D might be TRBD1 (6 bases). Deletions cut 5 bases from V and 4 bases from J, with 15 bases between. This CDR3 has 14 amino acids. Per germline, CDR1 SQVTM and CDR2 ANQGSEA. The CDR3 sequence: CSVCSQGWYNEQFF. CDR3 DNA: TGCAGCGTTTGCTCGCAGGGGTGGTACAATGAGCAGTTCTTC.

This sequence joins TRBV6-5 and TRBJ1-1; D gene ambiguous. Germline V lookup: CDR1 MNHEY, CDR2 SVGAGI. This CDR3 region has 15 residues. Trimming pared 5 bases from V and 1 base from J, leaving 14 bases between. The DNA for the CDR3 is TGTGCCAGCAGTCCCCGGGCCCCGGGGAACACTGAAGCTTTCTTT. Its translation: CASSPRAPGNTEAFF.

V and J are TRBV6-6 and TRBJ2-7; 8 bases are a match to TRBD1. V was pared by 6 bases and J by 4 bases, with 5 bases of the junction left unmatched. In germline, CDR1 is MNHNY, CDR2 SVGAGI (reference sequence). This CDR3 region has 13 residues. The CDR3 region is CASSPGQVYEQYF. CDR3 nucleotide sequence: TGTGCCAGCAGCCCGGGACAGGTTTACGAGCAGTACTTC.

J is TRBJ2-2 and V is TRBV23-1; no clear D. TRBV23-1 is known as an ORF, though its function is uncertain. V was cut by 0 bases and J by 3 bases, with 11 bases left in between. The CDR3 is 16 residues long. The CDR3 sequence: CASSQSHKDHTGELFF. The CDR3 DNA is TGCGCCAGCAGTCAATCGCACAAGGACCACACCGGGGAGCTGTTTTTT.

The chain joins TRBV27 to TRBJ2-7; 9 nucleotides match TRBD1. The CDR3 is made up of 14 amino acids. V gave up 6 bases and J gave up 5 bases; unmatched junction bases: 8. Germline CDR1 reads MNHEY; CDR2 reads SMNVEV (reference sequence). The CDR3 DNA sequence: TGTGCCAGCAGAGGACAGGGGTTTTTTAACGAGCAGTACTTC. This sequence encodes CASRGQGFFNEQYF.

V usage is TRBV15 and J usage is TRBJ1-1; 7 nucleotides agree with TRBD1. The CDR3 length is 15 residues. Germline values: CDR1 LNHNV, CDR2 YYDKDF (reference sequence). The V segment lost 0 bases and the J segment 4 bases; nucleotides outside the gene matches: 5. The CDR3 sequence is CATSREMTGSTEAFF. The CDR3 DNA reads TGTGCCACCAGCAGAGAGATGACAGGGAGCACTGAAGCTTTCTTT.

This chain connects TRBV9 to TRBJ2-1; D is uncertain. Germline V lookup: CDR1 SGDLS, CDR2 YYNGEE. V was pared by 4 bases and J by 8 bases, with 10 bases between. The CDR3 loop spans 12 amino acids. DNA for the CDR3: TGTGCCAGCAGCCCTGCTTACGATGAGCAGTTCTTC. Protein sequence: CASSPAYDEQFF.

The chain couples TRBV30 to TRBJ2-2; a weak D match, TRBD1 (6 bases). Deletions cut 3 bases from V and 3 bases from J, with 14 bases between. CDR3 length equals 15 residues. In germline, CDR1 is GTSNPN, CDR2 SVGIG (reference sequence). The CDR3 is CAWRDRQVHTGELFF. CDR3 DNA: TGTGCCTGGAGGGACCGACAGGTCCACACCGGGGAGCTGTTTTTT.

The chain combines TRBV21-1 with TRBJ2-2; TRBD1, the table's D call, lacks a check against the DNA. TRBV21-1 represents a pseudogene. The CDR3 is 17 amino acids. In DNA, the CDR3 is TGTGCCAGCAGCAAAATGGTAGGGCGGCAGGGGACCGGGGAGCTGTTTTTT. Protein sequence: CASSKMVGRQGTGELFF.

This clone appeared a few times. One end of the junction is discordant with germline, which a read error may explain. The chain carries TRBV2 and TRBJ2-7; D not certain. The CDR3 is made up of 14 amino acids. Germline loops: CDR1 SNHLY, CDR2 FYNNEI. DNA for the CDR3: TGTGCCAGCAGGGAAGAAGTGATATCCTACGAGCAGTACTTC. Translated, it gives CASREEVISYEQYF. Complete variable domain (other parts from reference TRBV2 and TRBJ2-7): EPEVTQTPSHQVTQMGQEVILRCVPISNHLYFYWYRQILGQKVEFLVSFYNNEISEKSEIFDDQFSVERPDGSNFTLKIRSTKLEDSAMYFCASREEVISYEQYFGPGTRLTVT.

The chain recombines TRBV28 with TRBJ2-7, with D perhaps matching TRBD1 or TRBD2 (5 bases each). CDR1 and CDR2 from the germline V gene are MDHEN and SYDVKM. CDR3 length: 13 residues. Trimming took 6 bases from V and 5 from J, leaving 14 bases between them. This CDR3 is CASSPRGPDEQYF. The CDR3 coding sequence is TGTGCCAGCAGCCCCCGGGGCCCCGACGAGCAGTACTTC.

Note on this clone: Additional DNA sequences in this sample encode the identical CDR3. CDR3 in amino acids: CASSLTSGSYEQYF. In DNA, the CDR3 is TGTGCCAGCAGTTTGACTAGCGGGAGTTACGAGCAGTACTTC. The V and J genes are TRBV27 and TRBJ2-7; TRBD2 aligns across 12 bases. The CDR3 has 14 amino acids. Looked up from germline, CDR1 is MNHEY and CDR2 is SMNVEV (reference sequence). V lost 3 bases to trimming and J lost 4 bases; unmatched junction nucleotides: 1.

The genes are TRBV4-1 and TRBJ2-7; 7 nucleotides agree with TRBD2. V shed 0 bases, J shed 4 bases, and the junction held 9 bases outside the gene matches. Germline loops: CDR1 MGHRA, CDR2 YSYEKL. This CDR3 is built from 16 residues. CDR3 loop: CASSQEVSLADYEQYF. In nucleotides, the CDR3 is TGCGCCAGCAGCCAAGAAGTTTCGCTAGCGGATTACGAGCAGTACTTC.

CDR3 coding DNA: TGTGCCAGCAGTTCCCGGACAGCCGGCTACGAGCAGTACTTC. Amino acids: CASSSRTAGYEQYF. V and J are TRBV6-5 and TRBJ2-7; weak D call: TRBD1 (6 bases). V was pared by 4 bases and J by 3 bases, with 13 bases between. The CDR3 totals 14 residues. The V gene's germline CDR1 is MNHEY and CDR2 SVGAGI.

V usage is TRBV5-1 and J usage is TRBJ2-2, with D tentatively TRBD2 (5 bases). Germline CDR1 is SGHRS and CDR2 is YFSETQ. The V end was cut by 1 base, the J end by 1 base, with 8 bases between. This CDR3 is 15 amino acids long. The CDR3 DNA reads as TGCGCCAGCAGCTTGTGGGGAGTGAACACCGGGGAGCTGTTTTTT. It codes for CASSLWGVNTGELFF.

The rearrangement links TRBV29-1 to TRBJ2-3; 10 bases align to TRBD2. This CDR3 is 13 amino acids long. CDR1 SQVTM and CDR2 ANQGSEA come from the germline V gene. The J segment lost 5 bases and the V segment lost 4 bases, leaving 3 bases of the junction unmatched. CDR3 nucleotides: TGCAGCGTTGTCGGGACTAGCGTAGATACGCAGTATTTT. Translating gives CSVVGTSVDTQYF.

The chain employs TRBV7-9 and TRBJ2-1; 9 nucleotides align to TRBD2. This CDR3 contains 16 residues. Germline V gene sequence: CDR1 SEHNR, CDR2 FQNEAQ (reference sequence). The ends lost 8 bases at V and 8 bases at J; junction bases unmatched: 16. The CDR3 nucleotides read TGTGCCAGCGGCCTAAAAACTAGCGGGTGGCTGGATGAGCAGTTCTTC. Translating gives CASGLKTSGWLDEQFF.

The rearrangement joins TRBV14 to TRBJ2-1; 14 bases agree with TRBD2. This CDR3 spans 21 amino acids. Germline V gene data show CDR1 as SGHDN and CDR2 as FVKESK. The J segment lost 4 bases and the V segment lost 0 bases, leaving 14 bases of the junction unmatched. The chain's CDR3 is CASSQDGFTGTSGSSYNEQFF. The CDR3 bases are TGTGCCAGCAGCCAAGATGGATTCACCGGGACTAGCGGGAGTTCGTACAATGAGCAGTTCTTC.

The rearrangement links TRBV7-9 to TRBJ1-2; D is unresolved. V was pared by 5 bases and J by 8 bases, with 12 bases between. Germline lookup yields CDR1 SEHNR and CDR2 FQNEAQ (reference sequence). The CDR3 totals 12 residues. The CDR3 region is CASSTVGSGYTF. In DNA form, the CDR3 reads TGTGCCAGCAGCACCGTTGGCAGCGGCTACACCTTC. Full variable domain (rest looked up from reference TRBV7-9 and TRBJ1-2): DTGVSQNPRHKITKRGQNVTFRCDPISEHNRLYWYRQTLGQGPEFLTYFQNEAQLEKSRLLSDRFSAERPKGSFSTLEIQRTEQGDSAMYLCASSTVGSGYTFGSGTRLTVV.

The chain combines TRBV7-9 with TRBJ1-1, with D tentatively TRBD1 (6 bases). Looked up from germline, CDR1 is SEHNR and CDR2 is FQNEAQ (reference sequence). With 2 bases removed from V and 3 bases from J, the gap between germline ends came to 13 bases. The CDR3 length is 15 residues. CDR3 amino acids: CASSLQGLEDTEAFF. CDR3 DNA: TGTGCCAGCAGCTTACAGGGGCTCGAGGACACTGAAGCTTTCTTT.

The V call is TRBV6-5, the J call TRBJ2-1, with D unresolved. The CDR3 runs to 12 residues. The germline V gene encodes CDR1 MNHEY and CDR2 SVGAGI. Between the trimmed V and J ends, which lost 0 bases and 8 bases, there was a span of 5 bases. The CDR3 spells CASSYSDDEQFF. The CDR3 bases are TGTGCCAGCAGTTACTCCGACGATGAGCAGTTCTTC.

Details on this clone: The sample has other DNA sequences that encode this CDR3 too. This sequence joins TRBV18 and TRBJ1-4; D ambiguous. Germline V gene sequence: CDR1 KGHSH, CDR2 LQKENI. V was clipped by 3 bases and J by 0 bases, with 5 bases between them. The CDR3 runs to 14 residues. In nucleotides, the CDR3 is TGTGCCAGCTCACCCGTTGCAACTAATGAAAAACTGTTTTTT. Amino acids: CASSPVATNEKLFF.

V is TRBV27 and J is TRBJ1-4; D perhaps matches TRBD1 (6 bases). Trimming removed 1 base from V and 0 bases from J, with 12 bases in between. The CDR3 has 17 residues. Per germline, CDR1 MNHEY and CDR2 SMNVEV (reference sequence). The CDR3 loop is CASSLLGGLPTNEKLFF. CDR3 sequence (DNA): TGTGCCAGCAGTTTATTAGGGGGTCTTCCAACTAATGAAAAACTGTTTTTT. Filled out from reference TRBV27 and TRBJ1-4, the complete variable domain reads EAQVTQNPRYLITVTGKKLTVTCSQNMNHEYMSWYRQDPGLGLRQIYYSMNVEVTDKGDVPEGYKVSRKEKRNFPLILESPSPNQTSLYFCASSLLGGLPTNEKLFFGSGTQLSVL.

The J gene is TRBJ2-1, the V gene TRBV5-1, with 8 bases identical to TRBD1. Germline CDR1 is SGHRS and CDR2 is YFSETQ. Germline trimming cut 0 bases from V and 4 bases from J; bases unmatched to any gene: 3. The CDR3 is 15 residues long. The CDR3 spells CASSLEQGDYNEQFF. CDR3 nucleotides: TGCGCCAGCAGCTTGGAACAGGGGGATTACAATGAGCAGTTCTTC.

The rearrangement joins TRBV7-9 to TRBJ2-5; 10 bases match TRBD1. The J segment lost 5 bases and the V segment lost 3 bases, leaving 6 bases of the junction unmatched. The CDR3 extends over 15 amino acids. CDR1 and CDR2 from the germline V gene are SEHNR and FQNEAQ (reference sequence). The CDR3 loop reads CASSFRQGAGETQYF. For the CDR3, the DNA is TGTGCCAGCAGCTTCCGACAGGGGGCAGGGGAGACCCAGTACTTC.